This is a list of T cell receptor beta chains from one sample in a study of blood T cell repertoires in COVID-19. Generated by immunoSEQ multiplex PCR, the TCRdb table keeps only in-frame clones and is missing some. Here the sample spans about 220,000 clones, about 86% being singletons. Material: PBMCs or T cells enriched from blood (not recorded which). The receptors were gathered from a woman between 40 and 50 years old with acute COVID-19. Both conserved end residues are part of each CDR3. D genes are given only for firm matches. The size of a clone is reported for some rows only, either as once, few or many, or as a class for expanded clones.

CDR3aa	CDR3nt	d_gene	abundance	v_gene	j_gene
CASRDNNNSPLHF	TGCGCCAGCCGGGACAATAATAATTCACCCCTCCACTTT	-	-	TRBV10-1	TRBJ1-6
CASSSPGQGINTEAFF	TGTGCCAGTAGTAGTCCGGGACAGGGGATCAACACTGAAGCTTTCTTT	TRBD1	few	TRBV19	TRBJ1-1
CASLRFAGLAYEQYF	TGTGCCAGCCTCCGTTTCGCTGGACTAGCGTACGAGCAGTACTTC	TRBD2	-	TRBV2	TRBJ2-7
CASSYGGLSGVADTQYF	TGTGCCAGCAGCTACGGCGGACTTAGCGGGGTGGCAGATACGCAGTATTTT	TRBD2	-	TRBV7-2	TRBJ2-3
CSAGDSYSNQPQHF	TGCAGCGCGGGGGACAGCTATAGCAATCAGCCCCAGCATTTT	TRBD1	-	TRBV29-1	TRBJ1-5
CASSQEYTRLAGSYEQYF	TGCGCCAGCAGCCAAGAATACACCAGGCTAGCGGGATCCTACGAGCAGTACTTC	TRBD2	-	TRBV4-3	TRBJ2-7
CASSQKAWSDAGELFF	TGTGCCAGCAGCCAAAAAGCATGGAGTGACGCCGGGGAGCTGTTTTTT	-	-	TRBV11-1	TRBJ2-2
CASSDRDRGQYEQYF	TGTGCCAGCAGCGACCGGGACAGGGGGCAGTACGAGCAGTACTTC	TRBD1	-	TRBV5-4	TRBJ2-7
CASSLQVTSTLHF	TGTGCCAGCAGTTTGCAGGTCACGAGCACCCTCCACTTT	-	-	TRBV27	TRBJ1-6
CASSLDSGGNEQFF	TGTGCCAGCAGTTTAGATAGCGGGGGCAATGAGCAGTTCTTC	TRBD2	-	TRBV27	TRBJ2-1
CASSEAREGPGNEQFF	TGCGCCAGCAGTGAGGCGCGGGAGGGCCCTGGGAATGAGCAGTTCTTC	TRBD2	-	TRBV10-1	TRBJ2-1
CASSPSNSGANVLTF	TGTGCCAGCAGCCCGAGCAACTCTGGGGCCAACGTCCTGACTTTC	-	-	TRBV28	TRBJ2-6
CASSTQGLGYGYTF	TGTGCCAGTAGTACCCAGGGTTTGGGCTATGGCTACACCTTC	-	-	TRBV19	TRBJ1-2
CASSQEDTGPLHF	TGCGCCAGCAGCCAAGAGGATACGGGACCCCTCCACTTT	-	-	TRBV4-1	TRBJ1-6
CASSTYRQGINGYTF	TGTGCCAGTAGTACTTACCGACAGGGAATAAATGGCTACACCTTC	TRBD1	few	TRBV19	TRBJ1-2
CASIRRVNTEAFF	TGTGCCAGCATCCGGCGGGTGAACACTGAAGCTTTCTTT	-	-	TRBV2	TRBJ1-1
CASSPKRDNYNEQFF	TGCGCCAGCAGCCCTAAACGGGACAACTACAATGAGCAGTTCTTC	-	-	TRBV5-1	TRBJ2-1
CASSEANSYGYTF	TGTGCCAGCAGTGAAGCAAACAGCTATGGCTACACCTTC	-	-	TRBV6-1	TRBJ1-2
CASTADTGELFF	TGTGCCAGCACCGCGGATACCGGGGAGCTGTTTTTT	-	-	TRBV7-3	TRBJ2-2
CASSSTGPNTEAFF	TGTGCCAGCAGCTCGACAGGGCCGAACACTGAAGCTTTCTTT	TRBD1	-	TRBV11-1	TRBJ1-1
CASRLGGGEKLFF	TGTGCCAGCCGCTTGGGGGGAGGAGAAAAACTGTTTTTT	-	-	TRBV7-9	TRBJ1-4
CASRALGGSYNEQFF	TGTGCCAGCAGAGCCCTTGGCGGGAGCTACAATGAGCAGTTCTTC	TRBD2	once	TRBV2	TRBJ2-1
CAWSVGLAGNYEQYF	TGTGCCTGGAGTGTAGGGCTAGCGGGAAACTACGAGCAGTACTTC	TRBD2	-	TRBV30	TRBJ2-7
CASSLGQGADEAFF	TGTGCCAGCAGCTTAGGGCAGGGGGCGGATGAAGCTTTCTTT	TRBD1	-	TRBV7-9	TRBJ1-1
CASSGPGNNQPQHF	TGCGCCAGCAGCGGGCCGGGGAACAATCAGCCCCAGCATTTT	-	-	TRBV10-2	TRBJ1-5
CASSIDQGALREQFF	TGTGCCAGTAGTATAGATCAAGGGGCGCTTAGGGAGCAGTTCTTC	-	-	TRBV19	TRBJ2-1
CASSPVSSYNEQFF	TGTGCCAGCAGCCCCGTGAGCTCCTACAATGAGCAGTTCTTC	-	-	TRBV7-9	TRBJ2-1
CASRLALWRQGLQPQHF	TGTGCAAGTCGCTTAGCGCTTTGGAGACAGGGTCTTCAGCCCCAGCATTTT	-	-	TRBV12-2	TRBJ1-5
CATSDLYRGGYTF	TGTGCCACCAGTGATCTATACAGGGGTGGCTACACCTTC	TRBD1	-	TRBV24-1	TRBJ1-2
CASSFLSEQYF	TGTGCCAGCAGTTTTCTTTCCGAGCAGTACTTC	-	-	TRBV28	TRBJ2-7
CASSLAGGPTFTDTQYF	TGTGCCAGCAGCTTAGCGGGGGGGCCCACCTTCACAGATACGCAGTATTTT	TRBD2	-	TRBV11-2	TRBJ2-3
CASSFTRGEQFF	TGTGCCAGCAGCTTTACTAGAGGTGAGCAGTTCTTC	-	-	TRBV11-3	TRBJ2-1
CASSQFLGTAVF	TGCGCCAGCAGCCAATTCTTGGGGACAGCCGTTTTC	TRBD1	-	TRBV4-1	TRBJ1-2
CAWGTDHTQYF	TGTGCCTGGGGGACAGATCATACGCAGTATTTT	TRBD1	-	TRBV30	TRBJ2-3
CASSLSTVAGGIHEQYF	TGTGCCAGCAGCCTGTCGACGGTAGCGGGAGGGATCCACGAGCAGTACTTC	TRBD2	-	TRBV5-4	TRBJ2-7
CAISDPGHNNEQFF	TGTGCCATCAGCGATCCGGGACACAACAATGAGCAGTTCTTC	-	-	TRBV10-3	TRBJ2-1
CASSPGGPGVYEQYF	TGTGCCAGCAGCCCGGGCGGGCCAGGGGTATACGAGCAGTACTTC	-	-	TRBV5-5	TRBJ2-7
CASSLGTSNTGELFF	TGTGCCAGTAGTCTCGGGACTTCTAACACCGGGGAGCTGTTTTTT	-	-	TRBV19	TRBJ2-2
CASSLRDKEPETQYF	TGTGCCAGCAGCTTAAGGGACAAGGAGCCGGAGACCCAGTACTTC	-	-	TRBV5-4	TRBJ2-5
CASSEAGGLGYTF	TGTGCCAGCAGTGAAGCAGGGGGCTTGGGCTACACCTTC	TRBD1	-	TRBV6-1	TRBJ1-2
CASSLQTGVGNTIYF	TGTGCCAGCTCACTACAAACAGGGGTTGGAAACACCATATATTTT	TRBD1	-	TRBV18	TRBJ1-3
CSVGGMGAGTGTEQFF	TGCAGCGTGGGGGGGATGGGAGCGGGAACGGGTACTGAGCAGTTCTTC	TRBD2	-	TRBV29-1	TRBJ2-1
CASSLRTGDYGYTF	TGTGCCAGCAGCTTGAGGACAGGGGATTATGGCTACACCTTC	TRBD1	once	TRBV5-6	TRBJ1-2